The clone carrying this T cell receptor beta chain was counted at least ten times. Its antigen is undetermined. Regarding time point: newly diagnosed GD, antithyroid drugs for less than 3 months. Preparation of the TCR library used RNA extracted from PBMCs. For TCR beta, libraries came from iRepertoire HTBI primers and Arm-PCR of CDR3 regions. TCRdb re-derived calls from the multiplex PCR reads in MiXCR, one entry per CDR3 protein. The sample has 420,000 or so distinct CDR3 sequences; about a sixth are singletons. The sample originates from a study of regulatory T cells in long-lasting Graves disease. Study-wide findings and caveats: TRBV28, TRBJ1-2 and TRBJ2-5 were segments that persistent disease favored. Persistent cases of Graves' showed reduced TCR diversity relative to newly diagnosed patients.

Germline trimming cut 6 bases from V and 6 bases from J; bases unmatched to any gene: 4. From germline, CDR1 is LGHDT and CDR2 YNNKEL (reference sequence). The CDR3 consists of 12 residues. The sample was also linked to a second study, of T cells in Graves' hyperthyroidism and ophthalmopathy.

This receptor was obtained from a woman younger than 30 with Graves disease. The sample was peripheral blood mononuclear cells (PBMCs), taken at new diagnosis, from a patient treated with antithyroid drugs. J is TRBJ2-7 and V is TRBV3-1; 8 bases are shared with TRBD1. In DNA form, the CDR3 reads TGTGCCAGCAGTCAAACAGGGGGCGAGCAGTACTTC. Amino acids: CASSQTGGEQYF.